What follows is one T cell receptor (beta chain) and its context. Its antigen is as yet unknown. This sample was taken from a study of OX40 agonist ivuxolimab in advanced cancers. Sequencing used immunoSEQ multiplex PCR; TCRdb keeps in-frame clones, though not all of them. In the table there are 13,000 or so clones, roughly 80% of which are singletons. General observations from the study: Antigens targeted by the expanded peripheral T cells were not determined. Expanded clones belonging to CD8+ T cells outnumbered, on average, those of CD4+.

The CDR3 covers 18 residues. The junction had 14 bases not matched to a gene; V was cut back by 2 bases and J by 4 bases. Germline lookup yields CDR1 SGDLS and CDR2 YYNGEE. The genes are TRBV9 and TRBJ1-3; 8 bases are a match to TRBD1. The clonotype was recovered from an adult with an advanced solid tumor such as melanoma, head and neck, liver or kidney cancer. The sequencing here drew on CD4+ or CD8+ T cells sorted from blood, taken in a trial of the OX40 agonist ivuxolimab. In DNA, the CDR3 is TGTGCCAGCAGCGTCTACTGGGACAGGTTAGAATCCGGAAACACCATATATTTT. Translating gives CASSVYWDRLESGNTIYF.